These 26 T cell receptor beta chains were all obtained from the same sample, sequenced in a study of blood T cell repertoires in COVID-19. The assay was immunoSEQ multiplex PCR, and TCRdb's table has in-frame clones only and misses some. The sample yields approximately 280,000 clones, roughly 85% seen once. Sequenced sample: peripheral blood. The receptors stem from a woman between 65 and 79 years old with acute or convalescent COVID-19.

The V call is TRBV18, the J call TRBJ2-7, with TRBD2 matching over 7 bases. The CDR3 length is 14 residues. Germline V gene data show CDR1 as KGHSH and CDR2 as LQKENI. Trimming removed 6 bases from V and 3 bases from J; junction bases left unmatched: 8. The CDR3 sequence is CASSGGSLDYEQYF. The CDR3 nucleotides read TGTGCCAGCTCCGGGGGGAGTTTGGACTACGAGCAGTACTTC.

This clone was observed a few times. The chain employs TRBV12-5 and TRBJ1-5, with D unclear. Germline-derived CDR1 and CDR2 are LGHNT and FRNRAP. This CDR3 has 15 amino acids. Between the trimmed V and J ends, which lost 0 bases and 3 bases, there was a span of 9 bases. The CDR3 loop is CASGLVEGSNQPQHF. DNA of the CDR3: TGTGCTAGTGGTTTGGTAGAGGGATCCAATCAGCCCCAGCATTTT.

A single count supports this clone. V gene TRBV6-5 combines with J gene TRBJ2-7; D not resolved. This CDR3 has 11 residues. The germline V and J ends were trimmed by 2 bases and 7 bases, with 6 bases remaining between them. Per the germline V gene, CDR1 is MNHEY and CDR2 is SVGAGI. The CDR3: CASSYPPEQYF. The CDR3 DNA reads as TGTGCCAGCAGTTACCCCCCTGAGCAGTACTTC.

V gene TRBV24-1 combines with J gene TRBJ2-2, with TRBD1 as a possible D gene (6 bases). Germline CDR1 is KGHDR and CDR2 is SFDVKD. The CDR3 spans 14 residues. Trimming took 5 bases from V and 6 from J, leaving 12 bases between them. The CDR3 DNA reads as TGTGCCACCAGTGGAACAGGGCGGGCCGGGGAGCTGTTTTTT. Protein product: CATSGTGRAGELFF.

Written as DNA, the CDR3 is TGTGCCAGCAGCCAAGGAGCGACGCCCTATGGCTACACCTTC. Translated: CASSQGATPYGYTF. This chain connects TRBV3-1 (or the pseudogene TRBV3-2) to TRBJ1-2; no definite D call. Per the germline V gene, CDR1 is LGHDT and CDR2 is YNNKEL (reference sequence). This CDR3 is built from 14 residues. Trimming stripped 1 base from V and 4 bases from J, with 10 bases between.

This chain connects TRBV4-2 to TRBJ2-5; D is ambiguous. This CDR3 has 13 residues. CDR1 and CDR2 (germline): LGHNA, YNFKEQ. V gave up 1 base and J gave up 5 bases, with 8 bases separating them. CDR3 in amino acids: CASSQGEIETQYF. The CDR3 bases are TGTGCCAGCAGCCAAGGAGAGATCGAGACCCAGTACTTC.

This chain links TRBV27 with TRBJ2-5; 10 bases line up with TRBD2. V dropped 5 bases and J dropped 2; count of bases not matched to a gene: 8. CDR1 is MNHEY, CDR2 SMNVEV, per germline (reference sequence). The CDR3 is made up of 16 amino acids. CDR3: CASSRLAGRLQETQYF. CDR3 in DNA: TGTGCCAGCAGTCGACTAGCGGGCAGACTTCAAGAGACCCAGTACTTC.

This chain uses TRBV24-1 with TRBJ2-3, with 10 bases lining up with TRBD2. Germline V CDR1 and CDR2: KGHDR, SFDVKD. With 1 base clipped from V and 1 base from J, the junction kept 7 bases outside the gene matches. There are 18 residues in the CDR3. The CDR3 DNA follows: TGTGCCACCAGTGATTTTTCGGGCCTAGCGGGGGGCACAGATACGCAGTATTTT. It yields the protein CATSDFSGLAGGTDTQYF.

The rearrangement uses TRBV9 and TRBJ2-3; 11 bases are shared with TRBD1. CDR3 length equals 17 residues. Unmatched junction bases numbered 12, after V lost 4 bases and J lost 5 bases. Germline values: CDR1 SGDLS, CDR2 YYNGEE. As DNA, the CDR3 is TGTGCCAGCAGCTCCCGGACAGGGGGCGCCCTCGGAGATACGCAGTATTTT. Protein product: CASSSRTGGALGDTQYF.

This rearrangement joins TRBV4-1 to TRBJ2-7; tentative D call: TRBD2 (5 bases). Trimming cost V 4 bases and J 1 base, with 14 bases left between them. There are 15 residues in the CDR3. Germline V CDR1 and CDR2: MGHRA, YSYEKL. The DNA for the CDR3 is TGCGCCAGCAGCCCAGAAACGGACTCTTCCTACGAGCAGTACTTC. This gives the protein CASSPETDSSYEQYF.

The gene calls are TRBV5-1 and TRBJ2-5, with 7 bases matching TRBD2. Germline CDR1 is SGHRS and CDR2 is YFSETQ. This CDR3 has 14 amino acids. After removal of 4 bases from V and 0 bases from J, the junction contained 3 bases not matched to a gene. The CDR3 coding sequence is TGCGCCAGCAGCCATACTAGCGACCAAGAGACCCAGTACTTC. This translates into CASSHTSDQETQYF.

V gene TRBV5-1 combines with J gene TRBJ2-3, with TRBD1 matching over 7 bases. The CDR3 spans 17 residues. V shed 0 bases, J shed 2 bases, and the junction held 9 bases outside the gene matches. Germline lookup yields CDR1 SGHRS and CDR2 YFSETQ. The CDR3 DNA reads as TGCGCCAGCAGCTTGGCAACCGGGACAGTAAACACAGATACGCAGTATTTT. It codes for CASSLATGTVNTDTQYF.

The CDR3 DNA reads TGTGCCAGCAGTTCCCTAGAGGCTAGCGGGACCCAAGAGACCCAGTACTTC. The encoded protein is CASSSLEASGTQETQYF. The chain couples TRBV28 to TRBJ2-5; 9 nucleotides match TRBD2. The germline CDR1 and CDR2 sequences are MDHEN and SYDVKM. V dropped 4 bases and J dropped 1; count of bases not matched to a gene: 10. The CDR3 has 17 amino acids.

This clone has only a few counts. This chain links TRBV30 with TRBJ2-7; 7 positions match TRBD1. The CDR3 has 13 residues. J was trimmed by 2 bases and V by 2 bases; bases with no gene match: 3. CDR1 GTSNPN and CDR2 SVGIG come from the germline V gene (reference sequence). CDR3 sequence (DNA): TGTGCCTGGAGTCGACAGGGACCCTACGAGCAGTACTTC. Translation gives CAWSRQGPYEQYF.

This chain uses TRBV2 with TRBJ2-1; 8 bases are a match to TRBD1. Germline V lookup: CDR1 SNHLY, CDR2 FYNNEI. V was pared by 4 bases and J by 5 bases, with 4 bases of the junction left unmatched. This CDR3 has 14 amino acids. CDR3 amino acids: CASSVGQADNEQFF. CDR3 nucleotides: TGTGCCAGCAGTGTGGGACAGGCTGACAATGAGCAGTTCTTC.

The rearrangement links TRBV3-1 (or the pseudogene TRBV3-2) to TRBJ2-3; 7 positions agree with TRBD1. This CDR3 contains 15 residues. Germline values: CDR1 LGHDT, CDR2 YNNKEL (reference sequence). V shed 4 bases and J 4 bases; nucleotides not matched to a gene: 8. CDR3: CASSLQGGWADTQYF. CDR3 in DNA: TGTGCCAGCAGCCTCCAAGGGGGCTGGGCAGATACGCAGTATTTT.

The rearrangement uses TRBV5-1 and TRBJ2-1; TRBD2 matches 12 bases. CDR1 is SGHRS and CDR2 is YFSETQ in the germline V gene. The CDR3 spans 16 residues. With 1 base clipped from V and 4 bases from J, the junction kept 3 bases outside the gene matches. The CDR3 DNA reads as TGCGCCAGCAGCTTGTGGCTAGCGGGGGGGTACAATGAGCAGTTCTTC. Translated: CASSLWLAGGYNEQFF.

This clone has just one count. The genes are TRBV6-5 and TRBJ1-4; 10 positions agree with TRBD1. V lost 6 bases, J lost 7 bases, and 8 bases stayed unmatched. The germline V gene encodes CDR1 MNHEY and CDR2 SVGAGI. This CDR3 region has 15 residues. CDR3: CASSRGGQGSEKLFF. The CDR3 nucleotides read TGTGCCAGCAGCCGAGGGGGACAGGGGAGTGAAAAACTGTTTTTT.

The chain is built from TRBV20-1 and TRBJ2-2; the D is unclear. Germline CDR1 DFQATT, CDR2 SNEGSKA (reference sequence). The CDR3 covers 11 residues. Trimming removed 3 bases from V and 9 bases from J, with 8 bases in between. CDR3 coding DNA: TGCAGTGCTAGTCCCCGTAGGGAGCTGTTTTTT. Protein product: CSASPRRELFF.

The chain carries TRBV3-1 (or the pseudogene TRBV3-2) and TRBJ2-5; 9 nucleotides align to TRBD2. This CDR3 region has 14 residues. CDR1 LGHDT and CDR2 YNNKEL come from the germline V gene (reference sequence). Trimming at V came to 4 bases and at J to 3 bases, leaving 3 bases not matched to a gene. The CDR3 loop reads CASSLSGGKETQYF. The CDR3 DNA follows: TGTGCCAGCAGCCTAAGCGGGGGGAAAGAGACCCAGTACTTC.

Here the CDR3 reads CSASKDYPGDGYTF. The CDR3 nucleotides read TGCAGTGCTAGTAAGGACTATCCGGGCGATGGCTACACCTTC. This chain joins TRBV20-1 and TRBJ1-2; D gene uncertain. CDR1 is DFQATT and CDR2 is SNEGSKA in the germline V gene (reference sequence). The CDR3 covers 14 residues. The V end lost 3 bases, the J end lost 6 bases, and 17 bases lay between the germline ends.

This rearrangement joins TRBV5-1 to TRBJ1-6; D unresolved. The CDR3 length is 15 residues. V lost 3 bases and J lost 7, with 14 bases in between. The germline gives CDR1 SGHRS, CDR2 YFSETQ. Here the CDR3 reads CASSSRGLENSPLHF. CDR3 bases: TGCGCCAGCAGCTCCCGGGGTTTGGAGAATTCACCCCTCCACTTT.

The rearrangement uses TRBV5-1 and TRBJ1-2; the match to TRBD1 covers 8 bases. V lost 4 bases and J lost 4; bases outside the gene matches: 9. CDR3 length: 15 residues. Germline V gives CDR1 SGHRS, CDR2 YFSETQ. The CDR3, as DNA: TGCGCCAGCAGCCCGGACAGGGCATTTACCTATGGCTACACCTTC. Translating gives CASSPDRAFTYGYTF. The complete variable domain, with remaining parts taken from reference TRBV5-1 and TRBJ1-2, reads KAGVTQTPRYLIKTRGQQVTLSCSPISGHRSVSWYQQTPGQGLQFLFEYFSETQRNKGNFPGRFSGRQFSNSRSEMNVSTLELGDSALYLCASSPDRAFTYGYTFGSGTRLTVV.

The chain uses TRBV6-1 and TRBJ2-1; no definite D call. The CDR3 totals 14 residues. Germline V CDR1 and CDR2: MNHNS, SASEGT. V dropped 1 base and J dropped 14 bases, with 18 bases sitting between them. This chain's CDR3 is CASSEERAVTVEFF. Here the CDR3 DNA reads TGTGCCAGCAGTGAAGAACGTGCGGTCACCGTAGAGTTCTTC.

The chain employs TRBV20-1 and TRBJ2-5, with no clear D. This CDR3 region has 11 residues. Germline V gene data show CDR1 as DFQATT and CDR2 as SNEGSKA (reference sequence). V was cut by 0 bases and J by 5 bases, with 4 bases left in between. The CDR3 spells CSAREEETQYF. CDR3 sequence (DNA): TGCAGTGCTAGAGAAGAGGAGACCCAGTACTTC.

This clone was counted only a few times. The CDR3, as DNA: TGCGCCAGCAGCCCCCCCGGGACAGGGGTCTACGAGCAGTACTTC. Amino acid sequence: CASSPPGTGVYEQYF. The chain has TRBV10-1 and TRBJ2-7, with 10 bases aligning to TRBD1. The germline gives CDR1 WNHNN, CDR2 SYGVQD (reference sequence). CDR3 size: 15 residues. V was clipped by 6 bases and J by 3 bases; unmatched bases: 8.